This T cell receptor (beta chain) originates from a study of T cell changes during pregnancy in multiple sclerosis. The CDR3 has 15 amino acids. Trimming took 7 bases from V and 0 from J; bases not matched to a gene: 6. CDR1 and CDR2 from the germline V gene are MNHEY and SMNVEV (reference sequence). This clone was seen just once. Assay: immunoSEQ multiplex PCR; the TCRdb copy retains only in-frame clones and omits some. Among fewer than 70,000 clones listed, 85% to 95% were seen once. This receptor was taken from a female donor with multiple sclerosis, enrolled in a pregnancy study. The sequencing used CD8+ T cells from peripheral blood mononuclear cells, collected in the third trimester of pregnancy. The chain has TRBV27 and TRBJ1-5; 7 positions match TRBD1. The DNA of the CDR3 is TGTGCCAGCAAGAGACAGGGATCTAGCAATCAGCCCCAGCATTTT. It is translated as CASKRQGSSNQPQHF.